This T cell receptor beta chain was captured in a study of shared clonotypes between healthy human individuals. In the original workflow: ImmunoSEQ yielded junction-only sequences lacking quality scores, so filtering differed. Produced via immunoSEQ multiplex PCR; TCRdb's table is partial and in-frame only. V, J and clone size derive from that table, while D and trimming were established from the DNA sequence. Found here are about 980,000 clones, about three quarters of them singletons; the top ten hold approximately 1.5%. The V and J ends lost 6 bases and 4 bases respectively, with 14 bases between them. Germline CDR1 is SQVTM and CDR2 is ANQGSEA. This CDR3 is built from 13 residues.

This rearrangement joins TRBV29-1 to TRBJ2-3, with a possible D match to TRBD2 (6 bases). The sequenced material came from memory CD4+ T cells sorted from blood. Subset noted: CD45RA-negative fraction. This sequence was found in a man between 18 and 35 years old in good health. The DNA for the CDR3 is TGCAGCGTGGCCCCGACTAGTCCAGATACGCAGTATTTT. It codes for CSVAPTSPDTQYF.